This entry lists 22 T cell receptor beta chains sequenced from one sample in a study of human T cells and chemical hapten exposure. The treatment denotes: therapeutic diphenylcyclopropenone sensitization with weekly scalp DPC. Library construction involved attaching unique molecular identifiers to individual cDNA molecules, which allowed quantitative, reproducible TCR counting. MiXCR, run by TCRdb on the reads, gives a single entry per CDR3 protein. The repertoire holds 880 or so distinct CDR3 sequences, around 60% seen once, with around 8% in the top ten. Source: whole blood, taken before DPC sensitization or 2, 6, or about 24 weeks after (not recorded which). These receptors originate from an adult with alopecia areata. Some clones in this sample may be carry-over from other donors' samples. This table probably holds off-target reads from a library built for another chain.

The V gene is TRBV20-1, the J gene TRBJ2-7; 7 bases align to TRBD1. This CDR3 contains 13 residues. The germline CDR1 and CDR2 sequences are DFQATT and SNEGSKA (reference sequence). Germline trimming cut 6 bases from V and 6 bases from J; bases unmatched to any gene: 11. CDR3 sequence (DNA): TGCAGTGCGCCCGGAACAGGGGTGGGCGAGCAGTACTTC. Its protein is CSAPGTGVGEQYF.

The rearrangement joins TRBV7-2 to TRBJ2-5; 10 nucleotides line up with TRBD2. V shed 4 bases, J shed 1 base, and the junction held 3 bases outside the gene matches. Germline V CDR1 and CDR2: SGHTA, FQGNSA. The CDR3 loop spans 15 amino acids. CDR3 region: CASSSTSGPQETQYF. CDR3 in DNA: TGTGCCAGCAGCTCGACTAGCGGGCCCCAAGAGACCCAGTACTTC.

This rearrangement joins TRBV5-5 to TRBJ2-7; 9 positions match TRBD1. There are 15 residues in the CDR3. Looked up from germline, CDR1 is SGHKS and CDR2 is YYEKEE (reference sequence). J lost 4 bases, V lost 4 bases, and 9 bases had no gene match. CDR3 residues: CASSLLRDRAYEQYF. CDR3 coding DNA: TGTGCCAGCAGCCTTCTCCGGGACAGGGCTTACGAGCAGTACTTC.

This chain connects TRBV20-1 to TRBJ2-1; 14 bases map to TRBD2. The ends lost 6 bases at V and 6 bases at J; junction bases unmatched: 4. The CDR3 totals 14 residues. Germline V lookup: CDR1 DFQATT, CDR2 SNEGSKA (reference sequence). The CDR3 loop is CSARGTSGGNEQFF. In DNA, the CDR3 is TGCAGTGCCCGTGGGACTAGCGGGGGCAATGAGCAGTTCTTC.

With respect to this clonotype: Germline and junction disagree at one end, which may indicate a read error. The J gene is TRBJ1-6, the V gene TRBV28, with a possible D match to TRBD1 (5 bases). The CDR3 totals 13 residues. Germline CDR1 is MDHEN and CDR2 is SYDVKM. The DNA of the CDR3 is TGTGCCGGCAGGGAGGGTTCGCGGTCACCCCTCCACTTT. Translated: CAGREGSRSPLHF.

The chain has TRBV2 and TRBJ2-1, with D perhaps TRBD1 (5 bases). Germline CDR1 and CDR2: SNHLY and FYNNEI. CDR3 length equals 13 residues. Trimming stripped 8 bases from V and 6 bases from J, with 14 bases between. Here the CDR3 DNA reads TGTGCCAGCTTTAAGAGCAGGGTCAATGAGCAGTTCTTC. This gives the protein CASFKSRVNEQFF.

The chain couples TRBV9 to TRBJ1-1, with TRBD1 matching over 8 bases. The CDR3 sequence is 15 residues long. Germline assignment: CDR1 SGDLS and CDR2 YYNGEE. J gave up 4 bases and V 2 bases, and 7 bases lay outside the gene matches. The CDR3, as DNA: TGTGCCAGCAGCGTGGGTCATACAGGGGGCACTGAAGCTTTCTTT. Its protein product is CASSVGHTGGTEAFF.

V usage is TRBV29-1 and J usage is TRBJ2-1; no clear D gene. The CDR3 sequence is 13 residues long. Trimming cost V 2 bases and J 6 bases, with 11 bases left between them. In germline, CDR1 is SQVTM, CDR2 ANQGSEA. In DNA, the CDR3 is TGCAGCGTTGAACTCAACCTTGGCAATGAGCAGTTCTTC. As protein: CSVELNLGNEQFF.

V gene TRBV20-1 combines with J gene TRBJ2-1; D not certain. CDR3 length: 14 amino acids. Trimming cost V 8 bases and J 5 bases, with 19 bases left between them. The germline CDR1 and CDR2 sequences are DFQATT and SNEGSKA (reference sequence). The CDR3 sequence is CSPYSRAPNNEQFF. CDR3 in DNA: TGCAGTCCCTACTCTCGTGCCCCAAACAATGAGCAGTTCTTC.

This clonotype was seen only once. The V and J genes are TRBV19 and TRBJ2-1; D may correspond to TRBD1 or TRBD2 (6 bases each). Trimming pared 5 bases from V and 6 bases from J, leaving 20 bases between. In germline, CDR1 is LNHDA, CDR2 SQIVND (reference sequence). The CDR3 contains 16 residues. The CDR3 protein is CASSAPPGGASNEQFF. The CDR3 DNA sequence: TGTGCCAGTAGTGCCCCCCCCGGGGGCGCTTCCAATGAGCAGTTCTTC.

As DNA, the CDR3 is TGCAGTGCTAGAGATCCCGTCAGGGGGGTTTATCAGCCCCAGCATTTT. The encoded protein is CSARDPVRGVYQPQHF. The gene calls are TRBV20-1 and TRBJ1-5; 7 positions agree with TRBD1. There are 16 residues in the CDR3. Germline values: CDR1 DFQATT, CDR2 SNEGSKA (reference sequence). Trimming at V came to 0 bases and at J to 5 bases, leaving 10 bases not matched to a gene.

The CDR3 protein is CASSFRGRRHYEQYF. The CDR3 coding sequence is TGTGCCAGCAGTTTTCGGGGGAGACGCCACTACGAGCAGTACTTC. V is TRBV28 and J is TRBJ2-7, with D maybe TRBD2 (6 bases). The CDR3 contains 15 residues. Germline V gene lookup returns CDR1 MDHEN and CDR2 SYDVKM. Deletions cut 3 bases from V and 3 bases from J, with 15 bases between. The whole variable domain, remainder taken from reference TRBV28 and TRBJ2-7, is DVKVTQSSRYLVKRTGEKVFLECVQDMDHENMFWYRQDPGLGLRLIYFSYDVKMKEKGDIPEGYSVSREKKERFSLILESASTNQTSMYLCASSFRGRRHYEQYFGPGTRLTVT.

The rearrangement joins TRBV3-1 to TRBJ1-2; no clear D gene. The V gene's germline CDR1 is LGHDT and CDR2 YNNKEL (reference sequence). CDR3 length equals 12 residues. V lost 4 bases to trimming and J lost 7 bases, with 10 bases between them. The chain's CDR3 is CASSLDARGYTF. The CDR3 nucleotides read TGTGCCAGCAGCCTGGATGCCCGTGGCTACACCTTC. The entire variable domain, with the rest obtained from reference TRBV3-1 and TRBJ1-2, is as follows: DTAVSQTPKYLVTQMGNDKSIKCEQNLGHDTMYWYKQDSKKFLKIMFSYNNKELIINETVPNRFSPKSPDKAHLNLHINSLELGDSAVYFCASSLDARGYTFGSGTRLTVV.

This clonotype has only a few counts. The gene calls are TRBV7-8 and TRBJ2-7, with 9 bases that match TRBD2. J gave up 4 bases and V 1 base, and 2 bases lay outside the gene matches. Per the germline V gene, CDR1 is SGHVS and CDR2 is FQNEAQ. The CDR3 is 14 residues long. The CDR3 loop is CASSLGLADYEQYF. The CDR3 DNA sequence: TGTGCCAGCAGCTTAGGACTAGCGGATTACGAGCAGTACTTC.

This chain connects TRBV4-1 to TRBJ2-1; 10 nucleotides agree with TRBD1. The CDR3 length is 15 residues. Per germline, CDR1 MGHRA and CDR2 YSYEKL. Trimming removed 7 bases from V and 1 base from J; junction bases left unmatched: 4. CDR3 sequence: CASTGTGASYNEQFF. The CDR3 bases are TGCGCCAGCACCGGGACAGGGGCGTCCTACAATGAGCAGTTCTTC.

J is TRBJ2-1 and V is TRBV9; 8 nucleotides align to TRBD2. J lost 4 bases, V lost 4 bases, and 7 bases had no gene match. Germline assignment: CDR1 SGDLS and CDR2 YYNGEE. This CDR3 contains 15 residues. The CDR3 nucleotides are TGTGCCAGCAGCCCTAACGGGAGGGATTACAATGAGCAGTTCTTC. It codes for CASSPNGRDYNEQFF.

This clonotype has just a few counts. The V gene is TRBV4-1, the J gene TRBJ2-7; 9 bases fit TRBD2. This CDR3 has 16 residues. CDR1 and CDR2 (germline): MGHRA, YSYEKL. After removal of 0 bases from V and 5 bases from J, the junction contained 8 bases not matched to a gene. DNA for the CDR3: TGCGCCAGCAGCCAAGATCCAGGGACTAGCATCCACGAGCAGTACTTC. Protein: CASSQDPGTSIHEQYF.

V is TRBV7-9 and J is TRBJ2-3, with D hard to call. There are 12 residues in the CDR3. V was clipped by 5 bases and J by 6 bases, with 9 bases between them. The V gene's germline CDR1 is SEHNR and CDR2 FQNEAQ (reference sequence). The chain's CDR3 is CASSVSLDTQYF. CDR3 nucleotides: TGTGCCAGCAGCGTTAGCCTCGATACGCAGTATTTT.

This clonotype was seen more than once but under ten times. The V call is TRBV7-9, the J call TRBJ2-5; D might be TRBD2 (5 bases). Germline V gene lookup returns CDR1 SEHNR and CDR2 FQNEAQ (reference sequence). CDR3 size: 13 residues. V gave up 6 bases and J gave up 5 bases, with 13 bases separating them. The CDR3 DNA is TGTGCCAGCAGTCGCGGAGGTCAGGAGACCCAGTACTTC. Translated, it gives CASSRGGQETQYF.

The sample holds a few counts of this clonotype. The J gene is TRBJ2-7, the V gene TRBV19, with 8 nucleotides matching TRBD2. The CDR3 has 15 residues. V was pared by 2 bases and J by 0 bases, with 3 bases of the junction left unmatched. The germline V gene has CDR1 LNHDA and CDR2 SQIVND (reference sequence). CDR3 bases: TGTGCCAGTAGTATAAATAGCGGGGCCTCCTACGAGCAGTACTTC. Encoded protein: CASSINSGASYEQYF.

The V gene is TRBV29-1, the J gene TRBJ1-3; D gene ambiguous. The CDR3 is 13 residues long. The germline V gene encodes CDR1 SQVTM and CDR2 ANQGSEA. V gave up 3 bases and J gave up 4 bases, with 10 bases separating them. The CDR3 nucleotides are TGCAGCGTTGACCCGGGGTCCGGAAACACCATATATTTT. Translating it yields CSVDPGSGNTIYF.

V usage is TRBV5-4 and J usage is TRBJ2-7, with 7 bases identical to TRBD1. Germline CDR1 reads SGHNT; CDR2 reads YYREEE (reference sequence). CDR3 length: 13 amino acids. J lost 3 bases, V lost 4 bases, and 4 bases had no gene match. CDR3 nucleotide sequence: TGTGCCAGCAGCATCGGGACAGACTACGAGCAGTACTTC. Its protein is CASSIGTDYEQYF.